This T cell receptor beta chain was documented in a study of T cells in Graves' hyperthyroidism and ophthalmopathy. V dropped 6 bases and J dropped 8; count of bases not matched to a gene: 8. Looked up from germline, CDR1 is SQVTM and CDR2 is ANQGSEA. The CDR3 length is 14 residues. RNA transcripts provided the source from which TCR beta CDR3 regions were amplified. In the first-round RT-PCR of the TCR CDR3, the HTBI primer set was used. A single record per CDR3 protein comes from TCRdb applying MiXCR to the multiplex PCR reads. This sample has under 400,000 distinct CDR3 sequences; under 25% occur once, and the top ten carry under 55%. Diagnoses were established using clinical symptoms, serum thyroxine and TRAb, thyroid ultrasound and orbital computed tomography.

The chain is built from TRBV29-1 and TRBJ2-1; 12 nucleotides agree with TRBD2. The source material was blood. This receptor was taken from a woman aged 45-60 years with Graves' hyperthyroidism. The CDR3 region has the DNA TGCAGCGTCATGACTAGCGGGAGACCGGATGAGCAGTTCTTC. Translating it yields CSVMTSGRPDEQFF.